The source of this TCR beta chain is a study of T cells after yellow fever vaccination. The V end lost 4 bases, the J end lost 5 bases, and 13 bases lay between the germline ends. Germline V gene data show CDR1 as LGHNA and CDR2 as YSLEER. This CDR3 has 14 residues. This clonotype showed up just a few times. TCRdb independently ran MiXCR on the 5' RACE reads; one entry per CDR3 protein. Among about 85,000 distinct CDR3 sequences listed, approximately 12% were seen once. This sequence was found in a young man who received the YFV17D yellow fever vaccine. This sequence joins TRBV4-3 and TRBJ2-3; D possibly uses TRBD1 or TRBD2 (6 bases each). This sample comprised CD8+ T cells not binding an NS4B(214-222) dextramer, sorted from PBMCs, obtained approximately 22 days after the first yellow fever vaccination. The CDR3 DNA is TGCGCCAGCAGCCGAGACGGGGGCCAAGATACGCAGTATTTT. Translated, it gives CASSRDGGQDTQYF.